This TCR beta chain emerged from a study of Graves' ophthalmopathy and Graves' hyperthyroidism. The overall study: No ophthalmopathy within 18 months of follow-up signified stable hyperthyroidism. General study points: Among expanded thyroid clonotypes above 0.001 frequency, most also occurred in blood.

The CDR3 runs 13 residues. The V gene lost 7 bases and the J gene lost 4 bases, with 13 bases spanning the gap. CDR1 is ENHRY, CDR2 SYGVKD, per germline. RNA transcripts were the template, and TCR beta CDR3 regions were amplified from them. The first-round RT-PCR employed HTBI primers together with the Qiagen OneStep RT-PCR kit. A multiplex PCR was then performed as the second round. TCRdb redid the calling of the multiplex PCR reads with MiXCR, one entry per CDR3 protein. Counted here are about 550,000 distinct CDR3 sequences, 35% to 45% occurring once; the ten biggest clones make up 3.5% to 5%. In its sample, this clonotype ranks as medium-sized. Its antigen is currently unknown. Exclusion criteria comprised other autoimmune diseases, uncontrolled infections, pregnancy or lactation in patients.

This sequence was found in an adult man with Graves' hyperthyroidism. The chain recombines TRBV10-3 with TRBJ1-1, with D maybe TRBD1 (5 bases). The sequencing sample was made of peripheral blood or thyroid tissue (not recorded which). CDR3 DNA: TGTGCCATCAACCCCAGGGAAGGCACTGAAGCTTTCTTT. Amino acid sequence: CAINPREGTEAFF.